Shown below are 24 T cell receptor beta chains from a single sample sequenced in a study of cytotoxic CD8 clonotypes in ibrutinib-treated CLL. Data came from immunoSEQ multiplex PCR; TCRdb stores just in-frame clones and leaves some out. Of around 20,000 clones listed, 81% are singletons. Sequenced here: PBMCs, sampled before ibrutinib treatment. The receptors were gathered from a human donor with chronic lymphocytic leukemia.

The V call is TRBV6-1, the J call TRBJ1-6; unclear D gene. The germline V gene has CDR1 MNHNS and CDR2 SASEGT. V was shortened by 6 bases and J by 7 bases, with 10 bases between the two germline ends. The CDR3 sequence is 13 residues long. CDR3 sequence (DNA): TGTGCCAGCAGCCTAAGTGGGAATTCACCCCTCCACTTT. Translated, it gives CASSLSGNSPLHF.

The J gene is TRBJ1-1, the V gene TRBV6-5; D is perhaps TRBD1 (6 bases). The CDR3 is made up of 12 amino acids. With 6 bases removed from V and 6 bases from J, the gap between germline ends came to 11 bases. CDR1 and CDR2 from the germline V gene are MNHEY and SVGAGI. The CDR3 here is CASSRTEAEAFF. The CDR3, as DNA: TGTGCCAGCAGCAGGACAGAGGCTGAAGCTTTCTTT.

This sequence joins TRBV27 and TRBJ1-1; D unresolved. The CDR3 extends over 13 amino acids. Per the germline V gene, CDR1 is MNHEY and CDR2 is SMNVEV (reference sequence). Between the trimmed V and J ends, which lost 7 bases and 6 bases, there was a span of 15 bases. The CDR3 region has the DNA TGTGCCAGCACTTTTAGAGGGTCCCCTGAAGCTTTCTTT. Amino acids: CASTFRGSPEAFF.

The rearrangement links TRBV20-1 to TRBJ2-1; D unresolved. Trimming removed 4 bases from V and 5 bases from J, with 6 bases in between. CDR1 and CDR2 from the germline V gene are DFQATT and SNEGSKA (reference sequence). This CDR3 is 11 amino acids long. The DNA for the CDR3 is TGCAGTGCTAATCAGCACAATGAGCAGTTCTTC. Translated, it gives CSANQHNEQFF.

V usage is TRBV7-8 and J usage is TRBJ1-2; D is unclear. Trimming cost V 1 base and J 2 bases, with 11 bases left between them. CDR3 length equals 15 residues. The V gene's germline CDR1 is SGHVS and CDR2 FQNEAQ. The CDR3: CASSLDTGENYGYTF. The DNA for the CDR3 is TGTGCCAGCAGCTTAGATACCGGGGAAAACTATGGCTACACCTTC.

The chain uses TRBV5-1 and TRBJ2-7; D might be TRBD1 or TRBD2, each matching 6 bases. The ends were cut back, 4 bases at V and 4 bases at J, with 15 bases in the middle. Germline V gene lookup returns CDR1 SGHRS and CDR2 YFSETQ. This CDR3 comprises 14 residues. The CDR3 loop reads CASSVGLGGYEQYF. The CDR3 DNA reads TGCGCCAGCAGCGTTGGTCTAGGGGGGTACGAGCAGTACTTC.

This clone was detected a few times. The V gene is TRBV6-4, the J gene TRBJ1-6, with D perhaps matching TRBD1 (5 bases). Germline loops: CDR1 MRHNA, CDR2 SNTAGT. V was cut by 6 bases and J by 4 bases, with 10 bases left in between. The length of the CDR3 is 14 residues. The DNA for the CDR3 is TGTGCCAGCAGCGTGGGACGGTATAATTCACCCCTCCACTTT. Its translation: CASSVGRYNSPLHF.

V is TRBV27 and J is TRBJ2-6, with D unclear. V lost 6 bases and J 1 base, leaving 4 bases between the germline ends. The CDR3 is 13 residues long. Per the germline V gene, CDR1 is MNHEY and CDR2 is SMNVEV (reference sequence). Written as DNA, the CDR3 is TGTGCCAGCAGGGGGTCTGGGGCCAACGTCCTGACTTTC. This translates into CASRGSGANVLTF.

The rearrangement links TRBV7-8 to TRBJ2-7; D might be TRBD2 (6 bases). Germline CDR1 is SGHVS and CDR2 is FQNEAQ. CDR3 length: 12 residues. The V gene lost 5 bases and the J gene lost 7 bases, with 12 bases spanning the gap. CDR3: CASSQPGGEQYF. DNA for the CDR3: TGTGCCAGCAGCCAGCCTGGGGGGGAGCAGTACTTC.

This sequence joins TRBV7-2 and TRBJ1-1; TRBD1 aligns across 9 bases. The germline V gene encodes CDR1 SGHTA and CDR2 FQGNSA. The CDR3 covers 14 residues. The V and J ends lost 1 base and 10 bases, in that order; junction bases with no gene match: 7. CDR3 DNA: TGTGCCAGCAGCTTAGGGGGACAGGGCTTGGTAGCTTTCTTT. It encodes CASSLGGQGLVAFF.

The J gene is TRBJ2-1, the V gene TRBV20-1; tentative D call: TRBD2 (5 bases). This CDR3 has 11 residues. The V and J ends lost 0 bases and 12 bases respectively, with 9 bases between them. The V gene's germline CDR1 is DFQATT and CDR2 SNEGSKA (reference sequence). CDR3 nucleotides: TGCAGTGCTAGAGATCTGAGGGCGCAGTTCTTC. This sequence encodes CSARDLRAQFF.

This chain connects TRBV28 to TRBJ2-3; 9 bases match TRBD2. The germline V gene encodes CDR1 MDHEN and CDR2 SYDVKM. V shed 3 bases and J 5 bases; nucleotides not matched to a gene: 9. The CDR3 runs to 16 residues. The CDR3 DNA reads as TGTGCCAGCAGTTTGGGGCTAGCGGGGACCGGAGATACGCAGTATTTT. Its protein product is CASSLGLAGTGDTQYF.

The chain couples TRBV30 to TRBJ1-5; D is unclear. The CDR3 consists of 18 residues. Germline-derived CDR1 and CDR2 are GTSNPN and SVGIG (reference sequence). The V end was cut by 1 base, the J end by 3 bases, with 22 bases between. The CDR3 loop is CAWSALNPTWEFNQPQHF. The DNA of the CDR3 is TGTGCCTGGAGTGCACTTAACCCGACCTGGGAGTTCAATCAGCCCCAGCATTTT.

In its sample, this clone was seen a few times. The rearrangement joins TRBV10-3 to TRBJ2-3, with 8 bases lining up with TRBD1. Losses at the gene ends were 7 bases for V and 3 bases for J; bases not matched to a gene: 9. CDR3 length equals 15 residues. Germline CDR1 reads ENHRY; CDR2 reads SYGVKD. DNA for the CDR3: TGTGCCATCAAAGCGGCGGACAGGGCTACAGATACGCAGTATTTT. This codes for CAIKAADRATDTQYF.

J is TRBJ2-6 and V is TRBV11-3; 9 bases fit TRBD1. The ends lost 4 bases at V and 0 bases at J; junction bases unmatched: 7. This CDR3 is 18 amino acids long. Per germline, CDR1 SGHNT and CDR2 YENEEA. CDR3 in DNA: TGTGCCAGCAGCTCGGGGGACAGGGTTCACTCTGGGGCCAACGTCCTGACTTTC. Translation gives CASSSGDRVHSGANVLTF.

The gene calls are TRBV28 and TRBJ1-1; D is uncertain. The CDR3 runs 11 residues. The ends were cut back, 3 bases at V and 7 bases at J, with 6 bases in the middle. The germline CDR1 and CDR2 sequences are MDHEN and SYDVKM. For the CDR3, the DNA is TGTGCCAGCAGTTTGGGCAGTGAAGCTTTCTTT. Encoded protein: CASSLGSEAFF. The full variable domain, rest sourced from reference TRBV28 and TRBJ1-1, is DVKVTQSSRYLVKRTGEKVFLECVQDMDHENMFWYRQDPGLGLRLIYFSYDVKMKEKGDIPEGYSVSREKKERFSLILESASTNQTSMYLCASSLGSEAFFGQGTRLTVV.

The V gene is TRBV5-5, the J gene TRBJ2-3; 10 bases are a match to TRBD2. Germline loops: CDR1 SGHKS, CDR2 YYEKEE (reference sequence). The ends lost 2 bases at V and 2 bases at J; junction bases unmatched: 2. This CDR3 is built from 15 residues. In DNA form, the CDR3 reads TGTGCCAGCAGCTTTAGCGGGGGGACCACAGATACGCAGTATTTT. The encoded protein is CASSFSGGTTDTQYF. The variable domain in full, completed from reference TRBV5-5 and TRBJ2-3, reads DAGVTQSPTHLIKTRGQQVTLRCSPISGHKSVSWYQQVLGQGPQFIFQYYEKEERGRGNFPDRFSARQFPNYSSELNVNALLLGDSALYLCASSFSGGTTDTQYFGPGTRLTVL.

The chain joins TRBV27 to TRBJ1-2; the match to TRBD1 covers 7 bases. Germline CDR1 reads MNHEY; CDR2 reads SMNVEV (reference sequence). The CDR3 covers 16 residues. Unmatched junction bases numbered 13, after V lost 5 bases and J lost 4 bases. The CDR3: CASSPRQGVVSYGYTF. The CDR3 nucleotides are TGTGCCAGCAGTCCACGACAGGGTGTAGTATCCTATGGCTACACCTTC.

The J gene is TRBJ1-2, the V gene TRBV6-5; a weak D match, TRBD1 (6 bases). Per the germline V gene, CDR1 is MNHEY and CDR2 is SVGAGI. CDR3 length: 13 residues. The V and J ends lost 6 bases and 2 bases respectively, with 10 bases between them. The CDR3 is CASRRQANYGYTF. The CDR3 DNA reads TGTGCCAGCAGACGACAGGCGAACTATGGCTACACCTTC.

This clone has more than one count but fewer than ten. The chain combines TRBV19 with TRBJ2-2, with D hard to call. V was clipped by 7 bases and J by 0 bases, with 6 bases between them. Germline V gene lookup returns CDR1 LNHDA and CDR2 SQIVND (reference sequence). This CDR3 has 13 amino acids. As DNA, the CDR3 is TGTGCCAGTACAGACGCGAACACCGGGGAGCTGTTTTTT. Encoded protein: CASTDANTGELFF.

In DNA form, the CDR3 reads TGTGCCAGCAGCGCCCCCCCCGGACAGGGAGGTGAAGCTTTCTTT. Translated: CASSAPPGQGGEAFF. The chain carries TRBV7-2 and TRBJ1-1; TRBD1 aligns across 8 bases. Germline V gives CDR1 SGHTA, CDR2 FQGNSA. Losses at the gene ends were 5 bases for V and 7 bases for J; bases not matched to a gene: 12. This CDR3 comprises 15 residues.

This rearrangement joins TRBV5-4 to TRBJ1-6; no definite D call. The germline V gene encodes CDR1 SGHNT and CDR2 YYREEE (reference sequence). The CDR3 totals 13 residues. V was pared by 0 bases and J by 6 bases, with 4 bases between. This chain's CDR3 is CASSLDGNSPLHF. CDR3 DNA: TGTGCCAGCAGCTTGGACGGTAATTCACCCCTCCACTTT.

The chain combines TRBV20-1 with TRBJ2-5, with D uncertain. The CDR3 has 10 residues. Germline CDR1 is DFQATT and CDR2 is SNEGSKA (reference sequence). Trimming took off 3 bases at V and 4 bases at J, with 3 bases between the two ends. The CDR3 DNA follows: TGCAGTGCTAGCGGAGAGACCCAGTACTTC. Protein product: CSASGETQYF.

J is TRBJ2-7 and V is TRBV27; a weak D match, TRBD1 (8 bases). Looked up from germline, CDR1 is MNHEY and CDR2 is SMNVEV (reference sequence). The V end was cut by 5 bases, the J end by 2 bases, with 22 bases between. The CDR3 has 17 residues. CDR3 coding DNA: TGTGCCAGCAGTATAGAGAACAGGGGGGGAGACACCTACGAGCAGTACTTC. This gives the protein CASSIENRGGDTYEQYF.